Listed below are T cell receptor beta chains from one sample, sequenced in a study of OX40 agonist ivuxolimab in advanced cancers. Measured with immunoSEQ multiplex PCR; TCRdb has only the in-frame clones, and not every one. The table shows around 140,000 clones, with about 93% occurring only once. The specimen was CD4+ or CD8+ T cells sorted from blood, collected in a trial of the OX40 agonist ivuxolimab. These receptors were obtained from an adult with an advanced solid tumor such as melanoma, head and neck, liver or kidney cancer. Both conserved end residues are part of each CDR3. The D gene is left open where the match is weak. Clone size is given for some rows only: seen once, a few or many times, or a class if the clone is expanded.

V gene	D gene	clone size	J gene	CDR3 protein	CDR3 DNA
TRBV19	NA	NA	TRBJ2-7	CASSMLAGSGYEQYF	TGTGCCAGTAGTATGCTAGCTGGTTCAGGCTACGAGCAGTACTTC
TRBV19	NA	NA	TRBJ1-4	CASTSQGGYLGKLFF	TGTGCCAGTACCTCTCAGGGAGGGTACCTCGGAAAACTGTTTTTT
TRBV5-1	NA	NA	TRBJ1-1	CASSLEVYTEAFF	TGCGCCAGCAGCTTGGAGGTTTACACTGAAGCTTTCTTT
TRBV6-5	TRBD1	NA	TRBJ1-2	CASSYGQADYGYTF	TGTGCCAGCAGCTATGGACAGGCAGACTATGGCTACACCTTC
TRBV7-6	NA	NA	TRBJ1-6	CASSLATVNSPLHF	TGTGCCAGCAGCTTAGCAACTGTTAATTCACCCCTCCACTTT
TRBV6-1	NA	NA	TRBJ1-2	CASSPREGRDGYTF	TGTGCCAGCAGCCCTCGGGAGGGTCGAGATGGCTACACCTTC
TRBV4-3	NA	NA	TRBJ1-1	CASSQEVRRGTEAFF	TGCGCCAGCAGCCAAGAGGTTAGGCGGGGCACTGAAGCTTTCTTT
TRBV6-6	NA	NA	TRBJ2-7	CASTPPGRRGDVEQYF	TGTGCCAGCACTCCCCCCGGGCGTAGGGGAGATGTGGAGCAGTACTTC
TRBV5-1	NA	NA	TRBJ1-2	CASTRGNYGYTF	TGCGCCAGCACCCGGGGAAACTATGGCTACACCTTC
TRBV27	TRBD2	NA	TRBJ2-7	CASSPLGLAGNRYYEQYF	TGTGCCAGCAGTCCGCTGGGACTAGCGGGTAATCGTTACTACGAGCAGTACTTC
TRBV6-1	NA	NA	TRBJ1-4	CASSAWISTNEKLFF	TGTGCCAGCAGTGCTTGGATCTCAACTAATGAAAAACTGTTTTTT
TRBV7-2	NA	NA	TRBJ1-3	CASSSSASGNTIYF	TGTGCCAGCAGCTCTTCCGCCTCTGGAAACACCATATATTTT
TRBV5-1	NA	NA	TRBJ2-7	CASSLGDGGREQYF	TGCGCCAGCAGCTTGGGGGACGGAGGACGCGAGCAGTACTTC
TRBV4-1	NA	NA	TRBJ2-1	CASSPLGGPVKSYNEQFF	TGCGCCAGCAGCCCCCTGGGTGGACCCGTTAAGTCCTACAATGAGCAGTTCTTC
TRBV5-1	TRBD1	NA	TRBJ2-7	CASSLGDSFYEQYF	TGCGCCAGCAGCTTGGGGGACAGCTTCTACGAGCAGTACTTC
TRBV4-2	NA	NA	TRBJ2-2	CASVREQGTGELFF	TGTGCCAGCGTAAGGGAGCAGGGCACCGGGGAGCTGTTTTTT
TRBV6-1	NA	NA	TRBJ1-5	CASWGGYQPQHF	TGTGCCAGCTGGGGTGGTTACCAGCCCCAGCATTTT
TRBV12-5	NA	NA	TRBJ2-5	CASGSGQETQYF	TGTGCTAGTGGCAGCGGACAAGAGACCCAGTACTTC
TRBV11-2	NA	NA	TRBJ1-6	CASSLGFDNSPLHF	TGTGCCAGCAGCTTGGGGTTTGATAATTCACCCCTCCACTTT
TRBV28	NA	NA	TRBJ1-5	CASRDSVGRNQPQHF	TGTGCCAGCAGGGACTCGGTAGGTCGCAATCAGCCCCAGCATTTT
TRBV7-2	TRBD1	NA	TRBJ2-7	CASSLQGQGYEQYF	TGTGCCAGCAGCTTACAAGGACAGGGATACGAGCAGTACTTC
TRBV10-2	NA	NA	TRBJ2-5	CASRRAGGGIQETQYF	TGCGCCTCCAGGCGGGCAGGGGGGGGGATCCAAGAGACCCAGTACTTC
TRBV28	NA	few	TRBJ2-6	CASSFRDSGANVLTF	TGTGCCAGCAGTTTCAGGGACTCTGGGGCCAACGTCCTGACTTTC
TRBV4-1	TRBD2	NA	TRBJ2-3	CASSQVSGGTQYF	TGCGCCAGCAGCCAAGTTTCGGGGGGGACGCAGTATTTT
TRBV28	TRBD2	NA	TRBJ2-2	CASSLPAGDGTGELFF	TGTGCCAGCAGCCTCCCAGCGGGAGATGGGACCGGGGAGCTGTTTTTT
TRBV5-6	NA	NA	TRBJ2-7	CASSLRDPAPYEQYF	TGTGCCAGCAGCCTCCGGGACCCTGCCCCCTACGAGCAGTACTTC
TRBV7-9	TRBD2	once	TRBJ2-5	CASSSLAGGQETQYF	TGTGCCAGCAGCTCCTTAGCGGGGGGGCAAGAGACCCAGTACTTC
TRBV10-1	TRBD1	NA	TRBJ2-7	CASSYGTGGFYEQYF	TGCGCCAGCAGCTACGGGACAGGGGGCTTCTACGAGCAGTACTTC
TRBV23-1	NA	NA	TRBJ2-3	CASSHFRQKMALHAAGHPDTQYF	TGCGCCAGCAGTCATTTTCGACAGAAAATGGCTCTCCATGCGGCTGGGCACCCAGATACGCAGTATTTT
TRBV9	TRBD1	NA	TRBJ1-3	CASSTTRRDRIFSGNTIYF	TGTGCCAGCAGCACAACGCGCCGGGACAGGATTTTCTCTGGAAACACCATATATTTT
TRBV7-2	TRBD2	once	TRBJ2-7	CASSQDERGPYEQYF	TGTGCCAGCAGCCAAGACGAGCGGGGACCCTACGAGCAGTACTTC
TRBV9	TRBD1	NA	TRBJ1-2	CASSVDIRTGVYTF	TGTGCCAGCAGCGTAGACATCAGGACAGGGGTCTACACCTTC
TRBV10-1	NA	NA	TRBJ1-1	CASSEGVGAEAFF	TGCGCCAGCAGTGAGGGGGTCGGGGCTGAAGCTTTCTTT
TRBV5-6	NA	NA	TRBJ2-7	CASSWQSTYEQYF	TGTGCCAGCAGCTGGCAGAGTACCTACGAGCAGTACTTC
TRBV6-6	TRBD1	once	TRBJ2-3	CASSYRAQGGTDTQYF	TGTGCCAGCAGTTACAGGGCGCAGGGGGGCACAGATACGCAGTATTTT
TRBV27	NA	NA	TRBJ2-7	CASSPGEGATSVSYEQYF	TGTGCCAGCAGCCCCGGGGAGGGGGCGACTTCGGTCTCCTACGAGCAGTACTTC
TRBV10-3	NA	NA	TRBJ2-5	CAISESGAYQETQYF	TGTGCCATCAGTGAGTCAGGCGCCTACCAAGAGACCCAGTACTTC
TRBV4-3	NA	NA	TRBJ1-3	CASSPGVGNTIYF	TGCGCCAGCAGCCCGGGCGTTGGAAACACCATATATTTT
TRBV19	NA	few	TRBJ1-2	CASRGQMGSYGYTF	TGTGCCAGTAGAGGACAGATGGGGTCCTATGGCTACACCTTC
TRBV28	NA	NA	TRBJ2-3	CASTSAGQMKGSTDTQYF	TGTGCCAGCACTTCCGCCGGACAGATGAAAGGGAGCACAGATACGCAGTATTTT
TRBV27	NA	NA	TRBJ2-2	CASSFRAGLNTGELFF	TGTGCCAGCAGTTTTCGGGCGGGGCTTAACACCGGGGAGCTGTTTTTT
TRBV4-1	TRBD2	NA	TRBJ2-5	CASSQVNKRGYLRETQYF	TGCGCCAGCAGCCAAGTGAATAAGCGGGGGTATCTCCGAGAGACCCAGTACTTC
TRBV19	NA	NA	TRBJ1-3	CASSSPGHPGNTIYF	TGTGCCAGTAGCAGCCCGGGACACCCAGGAAACACCATATATTTT
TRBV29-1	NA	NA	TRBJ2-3	CSVENPGTLGSTDTQYF	TGCAGCGTTGAAAACCCCGGGACCTTAGGAAGCACAGATACGCAGTATTTT
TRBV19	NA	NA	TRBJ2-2	CASSIARGLTGELFF	TGTGCCAGTAGTATAGCCCGCGGGCTTACCGGGGAGCTGTTTTTT
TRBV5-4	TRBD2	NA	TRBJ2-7	CASSDIIAGASYEQYF	TGTGCCAGCAGCGACATTATAGCGGGGGCCTCCTACGAGCAGTACTTC
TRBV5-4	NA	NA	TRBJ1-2	CASSPGNYGYTF	TGTGCCAGCAGCCCGGGAAACTATGGCTACACCTTC
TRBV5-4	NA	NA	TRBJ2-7	CASSLAGSSNEQYF	TGTGCCAGCAGCTTGGCGGGTAGCTCGAACGAGCAGTACTTC
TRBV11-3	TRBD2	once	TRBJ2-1	CASSLVATSGRRNEQFF	TGTGCCAGCAGCTTGGTGGCGACTAGCGGGAGACGCAATGAGCAGTTCTTC
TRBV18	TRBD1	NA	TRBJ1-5	CASSPPNRGHQPQHF	TGTGCCAGCTCACCACCCAACAGGGGGCATCAGCCCCAGCATTTT